A selection of T cell receptor beta chains follows, all from one sample in a study of T cell changes during pregnancy in multiple sclerosis. Some clones are missing from TCRdb's copy, which holds only in-frame ones; the method was immunoSEQ multiplex PCR. The sample lists about 39,000 clones; about nine tenths were seen once. Specimen: CD8+ T cells from peripheral blood mononuclear cells, collected before pregnancy. All receptors come from a female donor with multiple sclerosis, enrolled in a pregnancy study. Both conserved end residues are trimmed from each CDR3.

j_gene | v_gene | CDR3aa
TRBJ1-1 | TRBV4-1 | ASSHLTEFRGTEAF
TRBJ2-7 | TRBV2 | ASSDSSTGTTYEQY
TRBJ2-7 | TRBV16 | ASSQSRQGEFYEQY
TRBJ1-4 | TRBV25-1 | ASSPSGVRREKLF
TRBJ2-7 | TRBV2 | ASGRYSTYEQY
TRBJ2-2 | TRBV2 | ASSGGLAGTTGELF
TRBJ2-7 | TRBV27 | ASSPWGQAYEQY
TRBJ2-2 | TRBV9 | ASSTSQVAGELF
TRBJ1-5 | TRBV6-1 | ATEGNQPQH
TRBJ2-5 | TRBV14 | ASNQGARKTQY
TRBJ2-6 | TRBV7-6 | ASSLLLSGANVLT
TRBJ2-3 | TRBV4-1 | ASSQRASVGDTQY
TRBJ2-1 | TRBV4-1 | ASSQTPRRGDNEQF
TRBJ1-1 | TRBV25-1 | ASSRGGYTEAF
TRBJ1-1 | TRBV4-1 | ASSQPRDRGTEAF
TRBJ1-1 | TRBV19 | ASSVLRQHVGVMNTEAF
TRBJ2-1 | TRBV7-9 | ASSPGAGGDNEQF
TRBJ2-5 | TRBV5-4 | ASSLSPSGGQETQY
TRBJ2-7 | TRBV5-1 | ASSSFQRGAYEQY
TRBJ2-4 | TRBV9 | ASSAGSPNIQY
TRBJ1-2 | TRBV13 | ASSLGTDNYGYT
TRBJ2-7 | TRBV7-9 | ASTDRVGEQY
TRBJ2-1 | TRBV7-8 | ASSFLAGGPDEQF
TRBJ2-3 | TRBV7-9 | ASSPAHWGVDRTDTQY
TRBJ1-1 | TRBV4-1 | ASSAYHRGDTEAF
TRBJ2-3 | TRBV9 | ASSVGLAGADTQY
TRBJ2-3 | TRBV27 | ASSPAGRAGTDTQY
TRBJ1-5 | TRBV21-1 | ASGPGTGILSNQPQH
TRBJ2-3 | TRBV27 | ASQLAGGLTDTQY
TRBJ1-1 | TRBV12-5 | ASGVTDGSTEAF
TRBJ2-1 | TRBV7-6 | ASVGPLNEQF
TRBJ2-3 | TRBV9 | ASSVDGASGDTQY
TRBJ2-1 | TRBV9 | ASSVGPGLGDEQF
TRBJ2-3 | TRBV15 | ATSSYIERERPGYTQY
TRBJ2-1 | TRBV2 | ASSVTARGSYNEQF
TRBJ2-1 | TRBV19 | ASTIGPYNEQF
TRBJ2-1 | TRBV9 | ASSSSGDSYNEQF